Below, 21 T cell receptor beta chains from the same sample are listed, as sequenced in a study of T cell changes during pregnancy in multiple sclerosis. Measured with immunoSEQ multiplex PCR; TCRdb has only the in-frame clones, and not every one. Here the sample spans 45,000 to 60,000 clones, nearly 95% being singletons. The sequences come from CD4+ T cells from peripheral blood mononuclear cells, collected after pregnancy. These receptor sequences come from a female donor in good health, enrolled as a control in a pregnancy study.

A single count supports this clone. This chain links TRBV5-4 with TRBJ2-7, with 9 bases identical to TRBD2. J lost 1 base, V lost 0 bases, and 8 bases had no gene match. Germline CDR1 SGHNT, CDR2 YYREEE (reference sequence). The CDR3 consists of 17 residues. The CDR3, as DNA: TGTGCCAGCAGCTTGGGCCCCCGGAGCGGGGGGTCCTACGAGCAGTACTTC. Its protein is CASSLGPRSGGSYEQYF.

The chain employs TRBV9 and TRBJ1-5; TRBD1 aligns across 8 bases. V shed 4 bases, J shed 5 bases, and the junction held 5 bases outside the gene matches. The CDR3 sequence is 14 residues long. CDR1 is SGDLS, CDR2 YYNGEE, per germline. The chain's CDR3 is CASSPGQGDQPQHF. The CDR3 DNA reads TGTGCCAGCAGCCCAGGACAGGGAGATCAGCCCCAGCATTTT.

This chain connects TRBV5-1 to TRBJ2-7, with 7 bases fitting TRBD1. The ends lost 4 bases at V and 2 bases at J; junction bases unmatched: 9. CDR3 size: 15 residues. Germline CDR1 reads SGHRS; CDR2 reads YFSETQ. Here the CDR3 DNA reads TGCGCCAGCAGCGTATCACAGGGGAGTCCCTACGAGCAGTACTTC. This codes for CASSVSQGSPYEQYF.

The CDR3 here is CASSPTPQPAGDYGYTF. CDR3 sequence (DNA): TGTGCCAGCTCCCCGACCCCCCAACCCGCCGGGGACTATGGCTACACCTTC. The V gene is TRBV18, the J gene TRBJ1-2, with unresolved D. V dropped 6 bases and J dropped 3 bases, with 23 bases sitting between them. From germline, CDR1 is KGHSH and CDR2 LQKENI. This CDR3 contains 17 residues.

The V call is TRBV19, the J call TRBJ1-5; no reliable D call. Germline V CDR1 and CDR2: LNHDA, SQIVND (reference sequence). The CDR3 loop spans 13 amino acids. The V end lost 5 bases, the J end lost 4 bases, and 9 bases lay between the germline ends. CDR3: CASSDSHNQPQHF. CDR3 DNA: TGTGCCAGTAGTGATTCACATAATCAGCCCCAGCATTTT. Based on the CDR3 plus reference TRBV19 and TRBJ1-5, the full variable domain is DGGITQSPKYLFRKEGQNVTLSCEQNLNHDAMYWYRQDPGQGLRLIYYSQIVNDFQKGDIAEGYSVSREKKESFPLTVTSAQKNPTAFYLCASSDSHNQPQHFGDGTRLSIL.

The gene calls are TRBV9 and TRBJ2-3; the D gene is possibly TRBD2 (7 bases). Germline CDR1 is SGDLS and CDR2 is YYNGEE. Trimming left V 2 bases short and J 0 bases short, with 10 bases between. This CDR3 has 15 amino acids. In DNA, the CDR3 is TGTGCCAGCAGCGTGAGGGGGGGAAGCACAGATACGCAGTATTTT. This translates into CASSVRGGSTDTQYF.

The rearrangement joins TRBV7-6 to TRBJ1-3, with TRBD1 as a possible D gene (6 bases). CDR1 and CDR2 (germline): SGHVS, FNYEAQ. CDR3 size: 16 residues. V lost 2 bases to trimming and J lost 2 bases, with 13 bases between them. The CDR3 spells CASSLQTGRPGNTIYF. The CDR3 DNA reads as TGTGCCAGCAGCTTACAGACAGGTCGCCCTGGAAACACCATATATTTT.

This clone was seen a single time. The chain combines TRBV19 with TRBJ2-3; 11 bases are a match to TRBD1. CDR1 LNHDA and CDR2 SQIVND come from the germline V gene (reference sequence). V lost 5 bases and J lost 5; bases outside the gene matches: 15. The CDR3 length is 18 residues. The CDR3 reads CASSQSRDRGRRRDTQYF. In DNA form, the CDR3 reads TGTGCCAGTAGTCAATCCCGGGACAGGGGGAGGAGGAGAGATACGCAGTATTTT.

The chain couples TRBV7-2 to TRBJ2-7; 9 bases agree with TRBD1. Germline V gene data show CDR1 as SGHTA and CDR2 as FQGNSA. The ends lost 3 bases at V and 2 bases at J; junction bases unmatched: 5. The CDR3 extends over 15 amino acids. DNA of the CDR3: TGTGCCAGCAGCTTGGCCGGGACAGGGACCTACGAGCAGTACTTC. Translation: CASSLAGTGTYEQYF. The complete variable domain, with remaining parts taken from reference TRBV7-2 and TRBJ2-7, reads GAGVSQSPSNKVTEKGKDVELRCDPISGHTALYWYRQSLGQGLEFLIYFQGNSAPDKSGLPSDRFSAERTGGSVSTLTIQRTQQEDSAVYLCASSLAGTGTYEQYFGPGTRLTVT.

The chain couples TRBV5-1 to TRBJ2-7; 7 positions agree with TRBD2. Germline-derived CDR1 and CDR2 are SGHRS and YFSETQ. The J segment lost 3 bases and the V segment lost 7 bases, leaving 16 bases of the junction unmatched. This CDR3 has 16 residues. The DNA of the CDR3 is TGCGCCAGCGCCCGGGAGGACGGCAGGGTGGGCTACGAGCAGTACTTC. Protein: CASAREDGRVGYEQYF.

DNA of the CDR3: TGTGCCAGCAGCCCGAACCCCCTTCAGGAGCAGTACTTC. This codes for CASSPNPLQEQYF. V and J are TRBV5-6 and TRBJ2-7, with unresolved D. Germline V gene sequence: CDR1 SGHDT, CDR2 YYEEEE. Deletions cut 4 bases from V and 7 bases from J, with 15 bases between. The length of the CDR3 is 13 residues.

As regards this clone: Compared with germline, one end of the junction differs, possibly owing to a read error. This chain joins TRBV11-2 and TRBJ2-7; the D is unclear. CDR3 length: 15 residues. Germline assignment: CDR1 SGHAT and CDR2 FQNNGV. Here the CDR3 DNA reads TGTGCCAGCACCTTAGCCCCCGGGTCAACCTACGAGCAGTACTTC. As protein: CASTLAPGSTYEQYF.

This clone was recorded once. The CDR3 DNA reads as TGTGCCAGCAGTTCCTCGGGGGGACAGGGCCCCTACGAGCAGTACTTC. This translates into CASSSSGGQGPYEQYF. The chain carries TRBV27 and TRBJ2-7; 9 nucleotides line up with TRBD1. The V and J ends lost 4 bases and 2 bases, in that order; junction bases with no gene match: 9. Germline values: CDR1 MNHEY, CDR2 SMNVEV (reference sequence). This CDR3 is 16 amino acids long.

V is TRBV25-1 and J is TRBJ2-7, with D tentatively TRBD2 (5 bases). Germline CDR1 reads MGHDK; CDR2 reads SYGVNS. This CDR3 contains 16 residues. V lost 5 bases to trimming and J lost 5 bases, with 22 bases between them. For the CDR3, the DNA is TGTGCCAGCAGTCCCCGGTGGGAGAGTCGGTCCGACGAGCAGTACTTC. Protein: CASSPRWESRSDEQYF.

The V and J genes are TRBV9 and TRBJ1-2; D gene ambiguous. This CDR3 comprises 13 residues. CDR1 is SGDLS and CDR2 is YYNGEE in the germline V gene. Trimming removed 1 base from V and 2 bases from J, with 6 bases in between. The CDR3 bases are TGTGCCAGCAGCGTACAAGCGAACTATGGCTACACCTTC. Its translation is CASSVQANYGYTF.

This clone was found once. This chain joins TRBV6-1 and TRBJ1-1, with D maybe TRBD1 (6 bases). The V gene lost 2 bases and the J gene lost 4 bases, with 8 bases spanning the gap. CDR3 size: 13 residues. The germline V gene encodes CDR1 MNHNS and CDR2 SASEGT. The CDR3 loop reads CASSESGVTEAFF. The CDR3 DNA reads as TGTGCCAGCAGTGAATCAGGGGTCACTGAAGCTTTCTTT.

The chain employs TRBV27 and TRBJ1-4; TRBD1 might be the D (5 bases). The CDR3 has 16 amino acids. In germline, CDR1 is MNHEY, CDR2 SMNVEV (reference sequence). Trimming shortened V by 7 bases and J by 2 bases, and 17 bases separated the two germline ends. The CDR3 DNA reads TGTGCCAGCACCACTTTTGGCGGGGGTACTAATGAAAAACTGTTTTTT. Residues: CASTTFGGGTNEKLFF.

The J gene is TRBJ2-6, the V gene TRBV29-1; no definite D call. CDR1 and CDR2 (germline): SQVTM, ANQGSEA. The CDR3 has 14 amino acids. The V gene lost 6 bases and the J gene lost 0 bases, with 9 bases spanning the gap. As DNA, the CDR3 is TGCAGCGTACGAGGCGGCTCTGGGGCCAACGTCCTGACTTTC. This codes for CSVRGGSGANVLTF.

V is TRBV11-3 and J is TRBJ2-2; D is possibly TRBD1 (6 bases). Germline V lookup: CDR1 SGHNT, CDR2 YENEEA. This CDR3 spans 16 amino acids. The V end was cut by 5 bases, the J end by 4 bases, with 17 bases between. The CDR3 sequence is CASSHRSGAGTGELFF. CDR3 coding DNA: TGTGCCAGCAGCCACCGATCAGGGGCGGGCACCGGGGAGCTGTTTTTT. Full variable domain (remainder filled in from reference TRBV11-3 and TRBJ2-2): EAGVVQSPRYKIIEKKQPVAFWCNPISGHNTLYWYLQNLGQGPELLIRYENEEAVDDSQLPKDRFSAERLKGVDSTLKIQPAELGDSAVYLCASSHRSGAGTGELFFGEGSRLTVL.

V gene TRBV7-9 combines with J gene TRBJ2-5; 7 nucleotides agree with TRBD2. CDR1 is SEHNR, CDR2 FQNEAQ, per germline (reference sequence). The CDR3 contains 15 residues. V lost 7 bases to trimming and J lost 5 bases; unmatched junction nucleotides: 13. CDR3 DNA sequence: TGTGCCAGCACCACGGGGGGACGGGGTGGGGAGACCCAGTACTTC. Protein: CASTTGGRGGETQYF. The entire variable domain, with the rest obtained from reference TRBV7-9 and TRBJ2-5, is as follows: DTGVSQNPRHKITKRGQNVTFRCDPISEHNRLYWYRQTLGQGPEFLTYFQNEAQLEKSRLLSDRFSAERPKGSFSTLEIQRTEQGDSAMYLCASTTGGRGGETQYFGPGTRLLVL.

This chain links TRBV11-3 with TRBJ1-1; D not certain. The CDR3 length is 13 residues. CDR1 is SGHNT, CDR2 YENEEA, per germline. Trimming left V 1 base short and J 4 bases short, with 7 bases between. CDR3 sequence reads: CASSLAEGTEAFF. The CDR3 bases are TGTGCCAGCAGCTTAGCGGAGGGCACTGAAGCTTTCTTT.